These 18 T cell receptor beta chains share one sample of origin, sequenced in a study of blood T cell repertoires in COVID-19. Method: immunoSEQ multiplex PCR; TCRdb's copy keeps in-frame clones and lacks some. Counted here are roughly 300,000 clones, approximately 83% occurring once; the ten biggest clones make up about an eighth. The specimen sequenced was peripheral blood. Receptor source: a human donor in a cohort sampled during active COVID-19.

This sequence joins TRBV9 and TRBJ1-5, with 10 bases fitting TRBD1. The V segment lost 4 bases and the J segment 0 bases; nucleotides outside the gene matches: 4. Germline CDR1 and CDR2: SGDLS and YYNGEE. The CDR3 spans 16 residues. The CDR3 nucleotides are TGTGCCAGCAGCCTCGGGACAGGGGATAGCAATCAGCCCCAGCATTTT. Translation: CASSLGTGDSNQPQHF.

The gene calls are TRBV7-6 and TRBJ2-1; D not resolved. CDR3 length equals 15 residues. Trimming shortened V by 1 base and J by 6 bases, and 13 bases separated the two germline ends. Germline-derived CDR1 and CDR2 are SGHVS and FNYEAQ. The DNA for the CDR3 is TGTGCCAGCAGCTTAGGGCCTCTTAGAGGCAATGAGCAGTTCTTC. Translating it yields CASSLGPLRGNEQFF.

The sample holds many counts of this clone. V is TRBV11-2 and J is TRBJ1-1; D ambiguous. This CDR3 contains 18 residues. Germline V gene sequence: CDR1 SGHAT, CDR2 FQNNGV. The V and J ends lost 3 bases and 4 bases respectively, with 24 bases between them. The CDR3 here is CASSFMAAIWGEGTEAFF. CDR3 nucleotides: TGTGCCAGCAGCTTTATGGCGGCGATCTGGGGAGAAGGCACTGAAGCTTTCTTT. Based on the CDR3 plus reference TRBV11-2 and TRBJ1-1, the full variable domain is EAGVAQSPRYKIIEKRQSVAFWCNPISGHATLYWYQQILGQGPKLLIQFQNNGVVDDSQLPKDRFSAERLKGVDSTLKIQPAKLEDSAVYLCASSFMAAIWGEGTEAFFGQGTRLTVV.

This clone occurred once. The rearrangement links TRBV29-1 to TRBJ2-1; 10 bases are a match to TRBD2. CDR3 size: 15 residues. Germline values: CDR1 SQVTM, CDR2 ANQGSEA. Germline trimming cut 7 bases from V and 10 bases from J; bases unmatched to any gene: 16. The CDR3 region is CSADRRLAGVKEQFF. In DNA, the CDR3 is TGCAGCGCCGACCGGCGGCTAGCGGGAGTGAAGGAGCAGTTCTTC.

Remarks on this clone: The same CDR3 can be traced to other DNA sequences in this sample. The V call is TRBV2, the J call TRBJ1-5, with 8 bases matching TRBD1. Germline V gives CDR1 SNHLY, CDR2 FYNNEI. The CDR3 has 14 amino acids. With 3 bases clipped from V and 2 bases from J, the junction kept 0 bases outside the gene matches. CDR3 coding DNA: TGTGCCAGCAGTGAGGGACAGGGCAATCAGCCCCAGCATTTT. Amino acids: CASSEGQGNQPQHF.

The V and J genes are TRBV28 and TRBJ2-5; tentative D call: TRBD2 (6 bases). There are 13 residues in the CDR3. Per germline, CDR1 MDHEN and CDR2 SYDVKM. Trimming removed 7 bases from V and 4 bases from J, with 13 bases in between. The CDR3 is CASTREGLETQYF. In nucleotides, the CDR3 is TGTGCCAGCACCCGAGAGGGACTAGAGACCCAGTACTTC. The variable domain in full, completed from reference TRBV28 and TRBJ2-5, reads DVKVTQSSRYLVKRTGEKVFLECVQDMDHENMFWYRQDPGLGLRLIYFSYDVKMKEKGDIPEGYSVSREKKERFSLILESASTNQTSMYLCASTREGLETQYFGPGTRLLVL.

The V call is TRBV11-1, the J call TRBJ2-1; weak D call: TRBD1 (6 bases). V gave up 5 bases and J gave up 6 bases, with 17 bases separating them. The CDR3 has 15 amino acids. Germline CDR1 SGHAT, CDR2 FQDESV (reference sequence). CDR3 loop: CASSRPTGWGNEQFF. CDR3 nucleotides: TGTGCCAGCAGCCGGCCGACAGGATGGGGCAATGAGCAGTTCTTC. The whole variable domain, remainder taken from reference TRBV11-1 and TRBJ2-1, is EAEVAQSPRYKITEKSQAVAFWCDPISGHATLYWYRQILGQGPELLVQFQDESVVDDSQLPKDRFSAERLKGVDSTLKIQPAELGDSAMYLCASSRPTGWGNEQFFGPGTRLTVL.

V is TRBV2 and J is TRBJ2-1, with a weak D call TRBD1 (5 bases). Germline V gene data show CDR1 as SNHLY and CDR2 as FYNNEI. This CDR3 comprises 15 residues. Deletions cut 4 bases from V and 2 bases from J, with 12 bases between. In nucleotides, the CDR3 is TGTGCCAGCAGTGGGAACAGGATTACCTACAATGAGCAGTTCTTC. Residues: CASSGNRITYNEQFF.

The V call is TRBV6-2 or TRBV6-3, the J call TRBJ1-2, with a possible D match to TRBD1 (6 bases). This CDR3 has 15 residues. Germline V gene data show CDR1 as MNHEY and CDR2 as SVGEGT. The V end lost 6 bases, the J end lost 1 base, and 15 bases lay between the germline ends. The CDR3 sequence: CASSRGGHLNYGYTF. CDR3 DNA sequence: TGTGCCAGCAGCCGCGGGGGACACCTTAACTATGGCTACACCTTC.

V gene TRBV2 combines with J gene TRBJ1-6; D is perhaps TRBD1 (6 bases). The CDR3 is made up of 18 amino acids. The germline V gene has CDR1 SNHLY and CDR2 FYNNEI. Trimming removed 7 bases at V and 7 bases at J, with 26 bases between. CDR3 DNA: TGTGCCAGCAACCGACTATCTTCCCCGACAGGCGTAAATTCACCCCTCCACTTT. This translates into CASNRLSSPTGVNSPLHF.

The rearrangement joins TRBV28 to TRBJ2-5, with 13 bases lining up with TRBD2. The germline V gene has CDR1 MDHEN and CDR2 SYDVKM. The length of the CDR3 is 14 residues. V was pared by 8 bases and J by 5 bases, with 5 bases of the junction left unmatched. Here the CDR3 reads CASGLAGVRETQYF. The CDR3 DNA is TGTGCCAGCGGACTAGCGGGAGTAAGGGAGACCCAGTACTTC. Combining the CDR3 with reference TRBV28 and TRBJ2-5 gives the whole variable domain DVKVTQSSRYLVKRTGEKVFLECVQDMDHENMFWYRQDPGLGLRLIYFSYDVKMKEKGDIPEGYSVSREKKERFSLILESASTNQTSMYLCASGLAGVRETQYFGPGTRLLVL.

This rearrangement joins TRBV18 to TRBJ2-1, with 7 bases that match TRBD1. The CDR3 is 13 amino acids. The junction had 4 bases not matched to a gene; V was cut back by 3 bases and J by 8 bases. CDR1 and CDR2 from the germline V gene are KGHSH and LQKENI. CDR3: CASSPRQGDEQFF. In nucleotides, the CDR3 is TGTGCCAGCTCACCCAGGCAGGGGGATGAGCAGTTCTTC.

The rearrangement links TRBV15 to TRBJ1-2; D unresolved. Germline CDR1 and CDR2: LNHNV and YYDKDF (reference sequence). Trimming took 5 bases from V and 2 from J, leaving 24 bases between them. The CDR3 length is 18 residues. In DNA form, the CDR3 reads TGTGCCACCAGCCCTAAAAGACTTGACCTAGCCTCCAACTATGGCTACACCTTC. Translated: CATSPKRLDLASNYGYTF.

The CDR3 coding sequence is TGTGCCAGCAGTGAAGGCCGGGACAGGATTTTGAATGAGCAGTTCTTC. Its translation is CASSEGRDRILNEQFF. The chain combines TRBV6-1 with TRBJ2-1; TRBD1 matches at 8 bases. This CDR3 spans 16 amino acids. Germline V lookup: CDR1 MNHNS, CDR2 SASEGT. Trimming took 1 base from V and 7 from J; bases not matched to a gene: 9.

The chain carries TRBV9 and TRBJ2-1, with 8 nucleotides matching TRBD1. The CDR3 has 15 residues. Trimming took 3 bases from V and 1 from J; bases not matched to a gene: 3. Germline-derived CDR1 and CDR2 are SGDLS and YYNGEE. The CDR3 region is CASSGNRGSYNEQFF. DNA of the CDR3: TGTGCCAGCAGCGGCAACAGGGGGTCCTACAATGAGCAGTTCTTC.

The chain joins TRBV7-9 to TRBJ2-2; 13 nucleotides agree with TRBD2. With 5 bases clipped from V and 0 bases from J, the junction kept 3 bases outside the gene matches. Germline V gives CDR1 SEHNR, CDR2 FQNEAQ (reference sequence). There are 17 residues in the CDR3. The CDR3 loop reads CASSTGLAGANTGELFF. In DNA form, the CDR3 reads TGTGCCAGCAGCACAGGACTAGCGGGAGCGAACACCGGGGAGCTGTTTTTT.

This clone was counted between two and nine times. The chain employs TRBV2 and TRBJ1-5; TRBD1 might be the D (5 bases). The V end was cut by 6 bases, the J end by 1 base, with 10 bases between. The CDR3 length is 14 residues. Looked up from germline, CDR1 is SNHLY and CDR2 is FYNNEI. CDR3 bases: TGTGCCAGCAGGCTCAGGGTAAGCAATCAGCCCCAGCATTTT. Residues: CASRLRVSNQPQHF.

The CDR3 protein is CASSQVGAGAPVGGELFF. The DNA for the CDR3 is TGTGCCAGCAGCCAGGTAGGGGCGGGGGCTCCCGTTGGCGGGGAGCTGTTTTTT. The chain links TRBV16 to TRBJ2-2; a possible D gene is TRBD2 (7 bases). The CDR3 is made up of 18 amino acids. CDR1 KGHSY and CDR2 FQNENV come from the germline V gene. Trimming left V 3 bases short and J 7 bases short, with 24 bases between.